The 26 T cell receptor beta chains presented below share a single source sample, sequenced in a study of blood T cell repertoires in COVID-19. The assay was immunoSEQ multiplex PCR, and TCRdb's table has in-frame clones only and misses some. The repertoire holds roughly 90,000 clones, with around 86% as singletons. Sequencing was performed on peripheral blood. These receptors were collected from a woman older than 75 with active or convalescent COVID-19.

The chain joins TRBV25-1 to TRBJ1-3; 9 bases align to TRBD1. CDR3 length: 16 amino acids. The J segment lost 1 base and the V segment lost 6 bases, leaving 7 bases of the junction unmatched. Germline CDR1 is MGHDK and CDR2 is SYGVNS. The DNA for the CDR3 is TGTGCCAGCAGAGATGACAGGGGGAGGTCTGGAAACACCATATATTTT. Translated: CASRDDRGRSGNTIYF.

There are a few counts of this clone. V usage is TRBV5-1 and J usage is TRBJ2-1; the match to TRBD2 covers 10 bases. Germline lookup yields CDR1 SGHRS and CDR2 YFSETQ. The CDR3 sequence is 16 residues long. Trimming at V came to 0 bases and at J to 9 bases, leaving 9 bases not matched to a gene. The CDR3 DNA reads TGCGCCAGCAGCTTGGAATCAGCTAGCGGGAGTCGTGAGCAGTTCTTC. Translation: CASSLESASGSREQFF.

The chain combines TRBV18 with TRBJ2-1; D perhaps matches TRBD2 (6 bases). Per germline, CDR1 KGHSH and CDR2 LQKENI. The CDR3 is made up of 14 amino acids. V was cut by 6 bases and J by 5 bases, with 14 bases left in between. CDR3 in DNA: TGTGCCAGCTCGCCCTTGGGCGGGAACAATGAGCAGTTCTTC. This translates into CASSPLGGNNEQFF.

The rearrangement uses TRBV11-2 and TRBJ2-3; TRBD2 matches 8 bases. The CDR3 covers 14 residues. Germline CDR1 reads SGHAT; CDR2 reads FQNNGV. With V trimmed by 6 bases and J by 2 bases, 4 bases remained unmatched. The CDR3 DNA follows: TGTGCCAGCAGGTCTAGCGGGTACACAGATACGCAGTATTTT. This translates into CASRSSGYTDTQYF.

V is TRBV6-5 and J is TRBJ2-5, with D possibly being TRBD2 (6 bases). Per the germline V gene, CDR1 is MNHEY and CDR2 is SVGAGI. The ends were cut back, 8 bases at V and 5 bases at J, with 9 bases in the middle. The CDR3 loop spans 11 amino acids. In nucleotides, the CDR3 is TGTGCCAGCCAACGGGGGGAGACCCAGTACTTC. This translates into CASQRGETQYF.

This sequence joins TRBV15 and TRBJ2-5, with TRBD2 matching over 8 bases. V lost 8 bases to trimming and J lost 1 base; unmatched junction nucleotides: 9. This CDR3 is built from 15 residues. CDR1 and CDR2 (germline): LNHNV, YYDKDF (reference sequence). The CDR3 region is CATLSGGGIQETQYF. DNA for the CDR3: TGTGCCACCTTATCCGGGGGGGGCATCCAAGAGACCCAGTACTTC. Using reference TRBV15 and TRBJ2-5 for the parts outside the CDR3, the full variable domain is DAMVIQNPRYQVTQFGKPVTLSCSQTLNHNVMYWYQQKSSQAPKLLFHYYDKDFNNEADTPDNFQSRRPNTSFCFLDIRSPGLGDTAMYLCATLSGGGIQETQYFGPGTRLLVL.

The chain joins TRBV28 to TRBJ1-3; D is possibly TRBD1 (6 bases). The CDR3 loop spans 17 amino acids. V lost 5 bases and J 0 bases, leaving 17 bases between the germline ends. Germline V gives CDR1 MDHEN, CDR2 SYDVKM. CDR3 in DNA: TGTGCCAGCAGTATCCCCAGGGGCCTCCCCTCTGGAAACACCATATATTTT. It codes for CASSIPRGLPSGNTIYF.

This clone has only one observation. This chain links TRBV9 with TRBJ2-5; 8 positions agree with TRBD2. The trim removed 0 bases at V and 5 bases at J, leaving 6 bases unmatched. Germline CDR1 is SGDLS and CDR2 is YYNGEE. The CDR3 contains 15 residues. The CDR3 here is CASSVAGGLRETQYF. CDR3 DNA: TGTGCCAGCAGCGTAGCGGGGGGGCTTCGCGAGACCCAGTACTTC. The variable domain in full, completed from reference TRBV9 and TRBJ2-5, reads DSGVTQTPKHLITATGQRVTLRCSPRSGDLSVYWYQQSLDQGLQFLIQYYNGEERAKGNILERFSAQQFPDLHSELNLSSLELGDSALYFCASSVAGGLRETQYFGPGTRLLVL.

The rearrangement links TRBV4-1 to TRBJ2-7, with 11 positions matching TRBD2. Germline V gene data show CDR1 as MGHRA and CDR2 as YSYEKL. The CDR3 has 19 amino acids. J gave up 3 bases and V 4 bases, and 17 bases lay outside the gene matches. CDR3 nucleotide sequence: TGCGCCAGCAGCCTTAGACAGGCGAAACTAGCGGGAGCGAGCTACGAGCAGTACTTC. Residues: CASSLRQAKLAGASYEQYF.

This clone was counted ten times or more. The rearrangement links TRBV7-9 to TRBJ1-1, with D unresolved. V was clipped by 3 bases and J by 6 bases, with 11 bases between them. Germline V gene sequence: CDR1 SEHNR, CDR2 FQNEAQ (reference sequence). CDR3 length equals 13 residues. This CDR3 reads CASSLVAEAEAFF. CDR3 in DNA: TGTGCCAGCAGCTTGGTCGCGGAAGCTGAAGCTTTCTTT.

CDR3 sequence reads: CASSQTEGSNQPQHF. In DNA form, the CDR3 reads TGTGCCAGCAGTCAAACCGAGGGATCGAATCAGCCCCAGCATTTT. The V call is TRBV11-2, the J call TRBJ1-5; D is uncertain. Germline values: CDR1 SGHAT, CDR2 FQNNGV. There are 15 residues in the CDR3. The germline V and J ends were trimmed by 6 bases and 4 bases, with 16 bases remaining between them.

The chain is built from TRBV27 and TRBJ1-1; D not resolved. Germline V gives CDR1 MNHEY, CDR2 SMNVEV (reference sequence). Trimming stripped 3 bases from V and 0 bases from J, with 8 bases between. The CDR3 totals 14 residues. The CDR3 is CASSFVDMNTEAFF. In nucleotides, the CDR3 is TGTGCCAGCAGTTTCGTAGATATGAACACTGAAGCTTTCTTT.

CDR3 DNA sequence: TGTGCCAGCGTAGAACTAGATACGCAGTATTTT. Translating gives CASVELDTQYF. V and J are TRBV21-1 and TRBJ2-3; TRBD2, the D gene given by the table, was not confirmed from the DNA. TRBV21-1 is classified as a pseudogene. The length of the CDR3 is 11 residues.

This chain joins TRBV13 and TRBJ2-7; 9 positions match TRBD1. Germline CDR1 reads PRHDT; CDR2 reads FYEKMQ (reference sequence). V trimming: 5 bases; J trimming: 2 bases; junction bases outside the gene matches: 16. CDR3 length: 18 residues. The CDR3 bases are TGTGCCAGCAGCCCCAGACAGGGGGTCCTCCCTCCTCCCTACGAGCAGTACTTC. Translation gives CASSPRQGVLPPPYEQYF.

This chain connects TRBV6-5 to TRBJ1-3; TRBD1 might be the D (5 bases). The CDR3 is 12 amino acids. V lost 6 bases and J 3 bases, leaving 6 bases between the germline ends. Germline V lookup: CDR1 MNHEY, CDR2 SVGAGI. CDR3 sequence: CASSQGGNTIYF. The CDR3, as DNA: TGTGCCAGCAGCCAGGGTGGAAACACCATATATTTT.

J is TRBJ2-7 and V is TRBV2, with D possibly matching TRBD2 (5 bases). The germline gives CDR1 SNHLY, CDR2 FYNNEI. This CDR3 region has 15 residues. V was clipped by 2 bases and J by 4 bases, with 15 bases between them. The CDR3 DNA reads TGTGCCAGCAGTGAAATGGTGGGAGCCTGGTACGAGCAGTACTTC. It specifies CASSEMVGAWYEQYF.

V usage is TRBV4-3 and J usage is TRBJ1-1; no firm D call. Trimming removed 0 bases from V and 4 bases from J, with 12 bases in between. CDR3 length: 15 residues. The germline V gene encodes CDR1 LGHNA and CDR2 YSLEER. This chain's CDR3 is CASSQDKGVGTEAFF. CDR3 in DNA: TGCGCCAGCAGCCAAGATAAAGGAGTGGGCACTGAAGCTTTCTTT.

The chain is built from TRBV5-1 and TRBJ1-2, with D tentatively TRBD1 (5 bases). The CDR3 has 15 residues. Germline CDR1 is SGHRS and CDR2 is YFSETQ. Trimming cost V 0 bases and J 2 bases, with 11 bases left between them. CDR3: CASSLGWGSNYGYTF. As DNA, the CDR3 is TGCGCCAGCAGCTTGGGCTGGGGCTCGAACTATGGCTACACCTTC.

The V gene is TRBV21-1, the J gene TRBJ1-3; the DNA was not compared with TRBD1, the D call given in the table. TRBV21-1 is given as a pseudogene. The CDR3 has 19 residues. This CDR3 reads CASSKGFSTGGGSGNTIYF. CDR3 sequence (DNA): TGTGCCAGCAGCAAAGGATTCTCGACAGGGGGCGGTTCCGGAAACACCATATATTTT.

The rearrangement links TRBV14 to TRBJ1-6; D ambiguous. The CDR3 is 14 amino acids. V gave up 6 bases and J gave up 13 bases, with 19 bases separating them. Per the germline V gene, CDR1 is SGHDN and CDR2 is FVKESK. The CDR3 sequence is CASRLTRRSSPLHF. In DNA form, the CDR3 reads TGTGCCAGCAGACTGACTCGGAGGTCTTCTCCCCTCCACTTT.

This clone was observed a single time. This chain uses TRBV4-1 with TRBJ1-2, with D possibly matching TRBD1 (6 bases). The CDR3 is made up of 15 amino acids. Trimming removed 2 bases at V and 2 bases at J, with 12 bases between. The germline CDR1 and CDR2 sequences are MGHRA and YSYEKL. The DNA of the CDR3 is TGCGCCAGCAGCCAATGGGAGGGGGTAAACTATGGCTACACCTTC. Protein: CASSQWEGVNYGYTF.

The CDR3 nucleotides are TGTGCCAGCAGCTTAGGAGCTTCCGCGGCCCAGTACTTC. Its protein is CASSLGASAAQYF. The chain employs TRBV7-2 and TRBJ2-5; D gene uncertain. The ends were cut back, 1 base at V and 9 bases at J, with 12 bases in the middle. The CDR3 loop spans 13 amino acids. Germline CDR1 is SGHTA and CDR2 is FQGNSA.

The genes are TRBV11-3 and TRBJ2-2; D uncertain. The CDR3 spans 13 residues. Germline V gene lookup returns CDR1 SGHNT and CDR2 YENEEA. V lost 5 bases and J lost 8, with 12 bases in between. Here the CDR3 DNA reads TGTGCCAGCAGCCCGGTAGAGAGGGGGGAGCTGTTTTTT. Its protein is CASSPVERGELFF.

The chain links TRBV27 to TRBJ1-1; TRBD1 agrees at 7 bases. V was clipped by 2 bases and J by 1 base; unmatched bases: 1. The CDR3 loop spans 14 amino acids. CDR1 is MNHEY, CDR2 SMNVEV, per germline (reference sequence). CDR3 sequence (DNA): TGTGCCAGCAGTTTAAGGGACAGGAACACTGAAGCTTTCTTT. Translation: CASSLRDRNTEAFF.

This clone was seen only a few times. The sample contains more than one DNA sequence encoding this CDR3. The genes are TRBV4-1 and TRBJ2-7; TRBD1 is a possible D gene (6 bases). The CDR3 consists of 15 residues. The germline V gene encodes CDR1 MGHRA and CDR2 YSYEKL. Trimming removed 0 bases from V and 7 bases from J, with 16 bases in between. The CDR3 coding sequence is TGCGCCAGCAGCCAAGAGGTCAGGGGACCATGGGAGCAGTACTTC. Translating gives CASSQEVRGPWEQYF.

In its sample, this clone was seen once. J is TRBJ2-5 and V is TRBV24-1; 9 nucleotides align to TRBD1. V lost 3 bases and J lost 5; bases outside the gene matches: 9. Germline CDR1 is KGHDR and CDR2 is SFDVKD. The CDR3 consists of 16 residues. Here the CDR3 DNA reads TGTGCCACCAGTGATCTCTCCGGGACAGGGTTGGAGACCCAGTACTTC. This gives the protein CATSDLSGTGLETQYF.